The present T cell receptor (beta chain) was sequenced within a study of regulatory T cells in long-lasting Graves disease listed by TCRdb under 2021. Regarding the study in general: Persistent Graves' disease was defined as antithyroid drug treatment for over 5 years with persistently positive TSH receptor autoantibodies. The study was registered as a clinical trial and conducted in China. In the clinical cohort, patients with persistent Graves' disease had used antithyroid drugs for an average of roughly ten years. Peripheral blood TCR sequencing and RNA sequencing compared persistent Graves' disease patients with newly diagnosed Graves' disease patients. A total of 33 samples were covered by TCR sequencing, comprising some 13 persistent and 20 newly diagnosed Graves' disease patients.

There are 14 amino acids in the CDR3, from cysteine to phenylalanine inclusive. The CDR3 DNA has 42 bases and is translated from base 1. V and J are trimmed by 4 bases and 1 base, and the gene matches miss 3 bases of the junction. As encoded in the germline V gene, CDR1 is MNHEY while CDR2 is SVGEGT. This clonotype was recorded at least ten times. This clone's antigen is unknown. Base quality data are lacking; no much larger clone is found one base away. Study-wide conclusions, independent of this receptor: More public clonotypes were shared among persistent patients (roughly 3,000) than among newly diagnosed patients (roughly 960). Compared with newly diagnosed patients, persistent Graves' disease patients had lower TCR Shannon entropy and fewer highly expanded clones, which suggests clonal expansion. TRBV28, TRBJ1-2 and TRBJ2-5 were preferentially used in persistent disease, while TRBV20-1 and TRBJ2-1 were favored in newly diagnosed disease. Because the primary lesion, thyroid tissue, could not be accessed, the study looked at peripheral blood alone. Sequencing and analysis were restricted to the TCR beta chain. As a limitation, the authors acknowledged that the small sample size may reduce accuracy.

In the paper's terms, the time point label means: persistent/refractory GD, antithyroid drugs over 5 years with positive TRAb. RNA was extracted from PBMCs in TRIzol for both TCR sequencing and RNA sequencing. The diagnosis of Graves' disease was made according to American Thyroid Association guidelines. Patients for the study were recruited at an endocrinology department in Xi'an, China. Each patient gave approximately 10 milliliters of peripheral blood, collected in an EDTA anticoagulant tube. Ficoll Paque Plus density gradient separation was used to isolate PBMCs, and no further T cell sorting was performed. An Agilent 2100 Bioanalyzer and agarose gel were used to assess RNA quality, and a NanoDrop 2000 was used to measure RNA concentration. Libraries were prepared through multiplex PCR. The sequencer was an Illumina HiSeq 4000. TCR beta libraries were built with iRepertoire HTBI primers and Arm-PCR amplification of CDR3 regions. PCR products were gel purified before sequencing. Per the source publication's procedure: A total of roughly 67 TRBV and some 15 TRBJ segments were identified across samples and were used for gene usage analysis of CDR3 amino acid clonotypes. Filtered high-quality paired reads were merged into contigs using COPE and FqMerger. BLAST was used to align contigs to IMGT TRBV, TRBD and TRBJ reference genes, and CDR3 was defined according to IMGT. Any clonotype with a frequency above 0.1% was classified as a highly expanded clone. Repertoire diversity was measured by Shannon entropy, and V-J evenness by the Gini coefficient. A clonotype was considered public if more than one individual shared it. TCRdb handled the public reads itself, with Q25 trimming in fastp and clone calling in MiXCR, and kept productive beta chains. Rows with one shared CDR3 protein collapse into an entry with the most common genes and DNA. The V and J calls, along with clone size, are taken from TCRdb and not from the paper's own processing. This sample holds about 660,000 distinct CDR3 sequences; about 30% were observed only once. Together, the top ten hold under 50% of the sample.

This specimen consisted of peripheral blood mononuclear cells (PBMCs), obtained when the disease was refractory, from a patient treated with antithyroid drugs. The rearrangement combines TRBV6-2 or TRBV6-3 with TRBJ1-2; 7 bases in between match TRBD1. The receptor's source is a female donor with Graves disease. The CDR3 region: CASSSGDSNYGYTF. In nucleotides, the sequence is TGTGCCAGCAGTTCCGGGGACAGTAACTATGGCTACACCTTC.